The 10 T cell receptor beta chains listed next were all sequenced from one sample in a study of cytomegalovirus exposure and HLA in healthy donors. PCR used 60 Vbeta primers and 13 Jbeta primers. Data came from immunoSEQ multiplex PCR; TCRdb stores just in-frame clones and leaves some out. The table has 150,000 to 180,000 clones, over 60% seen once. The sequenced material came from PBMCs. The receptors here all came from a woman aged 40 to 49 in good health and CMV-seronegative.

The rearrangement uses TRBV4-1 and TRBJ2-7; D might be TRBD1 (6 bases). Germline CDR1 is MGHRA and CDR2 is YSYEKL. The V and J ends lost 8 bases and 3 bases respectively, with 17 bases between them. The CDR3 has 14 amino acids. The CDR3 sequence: CASADVGQNYEQYF. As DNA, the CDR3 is TGCGCCAGCGCCGATGTAGGACAGAACTACGAGCAGTACTTC.

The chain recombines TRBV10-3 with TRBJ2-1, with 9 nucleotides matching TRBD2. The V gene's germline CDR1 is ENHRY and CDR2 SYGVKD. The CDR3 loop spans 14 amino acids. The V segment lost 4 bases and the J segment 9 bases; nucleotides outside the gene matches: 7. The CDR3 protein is CAISGKREVGEQFF. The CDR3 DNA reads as TGTGCCATCAGTGGGAAGCGGGAGGTTGGTGAGCAGTTCTTC.

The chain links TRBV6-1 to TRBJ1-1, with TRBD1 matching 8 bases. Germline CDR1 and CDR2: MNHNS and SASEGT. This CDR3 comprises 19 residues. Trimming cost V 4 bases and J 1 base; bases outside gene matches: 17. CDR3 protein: CASSARLGTGELRNTEAFF. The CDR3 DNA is TGTGCCAGCAGTGCGCGTTTGGGGACAGGAGAACTACGGAACACTGAAGCTTTCTTT.

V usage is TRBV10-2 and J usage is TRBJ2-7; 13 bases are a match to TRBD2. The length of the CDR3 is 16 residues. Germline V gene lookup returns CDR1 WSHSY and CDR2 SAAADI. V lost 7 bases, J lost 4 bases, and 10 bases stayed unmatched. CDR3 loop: CASTPQPGLAGYEQYF. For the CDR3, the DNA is TGCGCCAGCACCCCACAGCCGGGACTAGCGGGATACGAGCAGTACTTC.

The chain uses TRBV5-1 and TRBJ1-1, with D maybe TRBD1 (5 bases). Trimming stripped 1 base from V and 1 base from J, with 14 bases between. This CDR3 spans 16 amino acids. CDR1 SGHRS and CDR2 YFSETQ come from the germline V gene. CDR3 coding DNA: TGCGCCAGCAGCTTGTGGGGCCTGGCGGAGAACACTGAAGCTTTCTTT. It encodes CASSLWGLAENTEAFF. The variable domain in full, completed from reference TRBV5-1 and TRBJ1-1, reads KAGVTQTPRYLIKTRGQQVTLSCSPISGHRSVSWYQQTPGQGLQFLFEYFSETQRNKGNFPGRFSGRQFSNSRSEMNVSTLELGDSALYLCASSLWGLAENTEAFFGQGTRLTVV.

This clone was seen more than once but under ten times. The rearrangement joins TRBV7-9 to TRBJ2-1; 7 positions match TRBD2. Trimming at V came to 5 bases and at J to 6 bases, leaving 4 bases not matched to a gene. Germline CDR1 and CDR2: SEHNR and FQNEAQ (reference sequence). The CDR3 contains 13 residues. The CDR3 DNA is TGTGCCAGCAGCCTGCCGGGGGGCAATGAGCAGTTCTTC. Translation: CASSLPGGNEQFF.

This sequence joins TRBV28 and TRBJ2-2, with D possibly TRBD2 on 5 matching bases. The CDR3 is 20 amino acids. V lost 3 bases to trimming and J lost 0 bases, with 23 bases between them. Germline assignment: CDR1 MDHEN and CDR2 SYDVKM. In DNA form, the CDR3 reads TGTGCCAGCAGTTTTTTTGTAAGTGCCGCCGGGGATCCGAACACCGGGGAGCTGTTTTTT. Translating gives CASSFFVSAAGDPNTGELFF. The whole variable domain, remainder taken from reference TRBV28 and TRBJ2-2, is DVKVTQSSRYLVKRTGEKVFLECVQDMDHENMFWYRQDPGLGLRLIYFSYDVKMKEKGDIPEGYSVSREKKERFSLILESASTNQTSMYLCASSFFVSAAGDPNTGELFFGEGSRLTVL.

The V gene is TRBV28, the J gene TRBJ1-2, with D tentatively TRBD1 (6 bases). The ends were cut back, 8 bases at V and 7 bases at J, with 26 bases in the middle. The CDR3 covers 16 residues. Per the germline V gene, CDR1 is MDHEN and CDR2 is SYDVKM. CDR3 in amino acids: CASRWSRDRTYFGYTF. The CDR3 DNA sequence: TGTGCCAGCCGCTGGTCTAGAGACAGGACCTATTTTGGCTACACCTTC.

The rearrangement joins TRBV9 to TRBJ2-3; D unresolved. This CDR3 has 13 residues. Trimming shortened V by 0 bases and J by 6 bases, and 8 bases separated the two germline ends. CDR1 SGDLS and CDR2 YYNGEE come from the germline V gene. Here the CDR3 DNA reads TGTGCCAGCAGCGTAGCTTCCCTTGATACGCAGTATTTT. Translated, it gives CASSVASLDTQYF.

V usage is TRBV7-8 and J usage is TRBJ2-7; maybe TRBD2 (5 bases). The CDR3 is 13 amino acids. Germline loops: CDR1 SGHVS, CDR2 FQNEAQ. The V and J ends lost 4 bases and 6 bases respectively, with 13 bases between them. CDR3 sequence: CASSSSLSGEQYF. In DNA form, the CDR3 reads TGTGCCAGCAGCTCTAGCCTGTCGGGCGAGCAGTACTTC.